This T cell receptor (beta chain) came from a study of blood T cell repertoires in COVID-19. About the research overall: There were acute and convalescent COVID-19 samples, and they came from the United States, Italy and Spain. Nucleic acid was either cDNA or gDNA, and it came from T cells, B-cell-depleted T cells, or PBMCs.

This clone was seen once. Authors' analysis steps: Amplification of reference gene primers was used by the study to estimate nucleated cell counts. Produced via immunoSEQ multiplex PCR; TCRdb's table is partial and in-frame only. The DNA gave D and trimming, while V, J and clone size come from that table. This table has about 110,000 clones, 75% to 85% appearing once. The trim removed 0 bases at V and 6 bases at J, leaving 10 bases unmatched. This CDR3 has 17 amino acids. The V gene's germline CDR1 is LGHNA and CDR2 YNFKEQ. The chain employs TRBV4-2 and TRBJ2-2; 7 positions match TRBD2. The receptor's source is a woman older than 75 with active or convalescent COVID-19. Input material: peripheral blood. The CDR3 coding sequence is TGTGCCAGCAGCCAAGATCTTCGGGGGAGGGTCCCCGGGGAGCTGTTTTTT. It encodes CASSQDLRGRVPGELFF.